The present T cell receptor beta chain was sequenced within a study of shared clonotypes between healthy human individuals. Study outcomes and limitations: Few donors restricted represented genetic and exposure-history diversity.

The CDR3 covers 12 residues. Germline trimming cut 4 bases from V and 4 bases from J; bases unmatched to any gene: 0. Germline V lookup: CDR1 ENHRY, CDR2 SYGVKD. As to this clone: What it recognizes is unknown. The same CDR3 also results from other DNA sequences found in this sample.

Assay used: immunoSEQ multiplex PCR; TCRdb lists only in-frame clones, some missing. The sample lists more than 2 million clones, approximately 96% seen once, with about 0.13% in the top ten. The sequence was obtained from a man aged 18 to 29 in good health. Sequencing was carried out using naive CD4+ T cells sorted from blood. Described subset: CD45RA+ positively selected. The chain employs TRBV10-3 and TRBJ1-2; TRBD1 agrees at 7 bases. As DNA, the CDR3 is TGTGCCATCAGTGCAGGGGGCTATGGCTACACCTTC. It yields the protein CAISAGGYGYTF.